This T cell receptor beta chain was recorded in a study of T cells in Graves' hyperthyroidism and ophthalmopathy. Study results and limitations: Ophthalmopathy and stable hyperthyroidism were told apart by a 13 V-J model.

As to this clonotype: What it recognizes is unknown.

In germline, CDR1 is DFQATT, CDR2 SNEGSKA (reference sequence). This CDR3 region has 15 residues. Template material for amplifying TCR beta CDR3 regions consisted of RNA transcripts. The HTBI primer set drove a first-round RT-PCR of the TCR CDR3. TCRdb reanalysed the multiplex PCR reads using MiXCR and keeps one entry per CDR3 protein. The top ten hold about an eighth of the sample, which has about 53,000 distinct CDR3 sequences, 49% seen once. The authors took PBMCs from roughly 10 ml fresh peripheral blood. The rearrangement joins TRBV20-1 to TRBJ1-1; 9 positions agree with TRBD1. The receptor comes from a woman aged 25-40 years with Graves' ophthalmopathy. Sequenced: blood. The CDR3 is CNAWTGDELDTEAFF. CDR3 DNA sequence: TGCAATGCGTGGACAGGGGATGAGCTCGACACTGAAGCTTTCTTT.